The 11 T cell receptor beta chains below come from one sample, sequenced in a study of shared clonotypes between healthy human individuals. Naive CD8 cells, CD45RO-negative and positively selected for CCR7, excluded terminally differentiated effector memory CD45RA+ cells. Clones were sequenced by immunoSEQ multiplex PCR, and TCRdb holds only the in-frame ones, with some missing. The data show about 2 million clones, about 94% seen once. Material: naive CD8+ T cells sorted from blood. These receptors all stem from a young man in good health.

The chain links TRBV9 to TRBJ2-2; TRBD1 might be the D (6 bases). V dropped 3 bases and J dropped 4 bases, with 13 bases sitting between them. Germline V CDR1 and CDR2: SGDLS, YYNGEE. The CDR3 runs 15 residues. CDR3 nucleotides: TGTGCCAGCAGCGAGCAGGGGACCATCACCGGGGAGCTGTTTTTT. This codes for CASSEQGTITGELFF. The complete variable domain, with remaining parts taken from reference TRBV9 and TRBJ2-2, reads DSGVTQTPKHLITATGQRVTLRCSPRSGDLSVYWYQQSLDQGLQFLIQYYNGEERAKGNILERFSAQQFPDLHSELNLSSLELGDSALYFCASSEQGTITGELFFGEGSRLTVL.

For this clone: The sample has other DNA sequences that encode this CDR3 too. CDR3 in amino acids: CASSETGNTGELFF. CDR3 nucleotide sequence: TGTGCCAGCAGTGAGACAGGGAACACCGGGGAGCTGTTTTTT. This chain uses TRBV28 with TRBJ2-2; maybe TRBD1 (6 bases). V lost 5 bases to trimming and J lost 1 base, with 8 bases between them. Germline lookup yields CDR1 MDHEN and CDR2 SYDVKM. This CDR3 is 14 amino acids long.

The gene calls are TRBV6-5 and TRBJ1-5; 10 bases line up with TRBD1. With V trimmed by 4 bases and J by 7 bases, 4 bases remained unmatched. The germline V gene has CDR1 MNHEY and CDR2 SVGAGI. There are 14 residues in the CDR3. In DNA form, the CDR3 reads TGTGCCAGCAGTTCCGGACAGGGGGAGCAGCCCCAGCATTTT. It is translated as CASSSGQGEQPQHF.

The chain links TRBV28 to TRBJ2-3, with D unclear. From germline, CDR1 is MDHEN and CDR2 SYDVKM. The CDR3 is 15 residues long. The V end was cut by 3 bases, the J end by 3 bases, with 13 bases between. The chain's CDR3 is CASSFSDPRTDTQYF. The CDR3, as DNA: TGTGCCAGCAGTTTTTCAGACCCGAGGACAGATACGCAGTATTTT.

This rearrangement joins TRBV19 to TRBJ2-7; TRBD2 aligns across 9 bases. Germline-derived CDR1 and CDR2 are LNHDA and SQIVND (reference sequence). CDR3 size: 14 residues. The V segment lost 9 bases and the J segment 4 bases; nucleotides outside the gene matches: 10. Here the CDR3 reads CASSGREGFYEQYF. The CDR3 DNA is TGTGCCAGCTCCGGGCGGGAGGGGTTTTACGAGCAGTACTTC. Using reference TRBV19 and TRBJ2-7 for the parts outside the CDR3, the full variable domain is DGGITQSPKYLFRKEGQNVTLSCEQNLNHDAMYWYRQDPGQGLRLIYYSQIVNDFQKGDIAEGYSVSREKKESFPLTVTSAQKNPTAFYLCASSGREGFYEQYFGPGTRLTVT.

CDR3 coding DNA: TGTGCCAGCAGCGACAGTCCCATTTACGAGCAGTACTTC. It encodes CASSDSPIYEQYF. The chain recombines TRBV5-4 with TRBJ2-7, with D possibly TRBD1 on 5 matching bases. The CDR3 has 13 amino acids. The germline gives CDR1 SGHNT, CDR2 YYREEE (reference sequence). Trimming left V 4 bases short and J 4 bases short, with 12 bases between. Filled out from reference TRBV5-4 and TRBJ2-7, the complete variable domain reads ETGVTQSPTHLIKTRGQQVTLRCSSQSGHNTVSWYQQALGQGPQFIFQYYREEENGRGNFPPRFSGLQFPNYSSELNVNALELDDSALYLCASSDSPIYEQYFGPGTRLTVT.

The genes are TRBV4-3 and TRBJ2-7; D is ambiguous. Per the germline V gene, CDR1 is LGHNA and CDR2 is YSLEER. CDR3 length: 15 residues. V shed 4 bases and J shed 0 bases, with 13 bases lying between them. The CDR3 is CASSRGSTDSYEQYF. CDR3 DNA: TGCGCCAGCAGCCGCGGATCCACCGACTCCTACGAGCAGTACTTC.

The chain links TRBV18 to TRBJ1-1; D remains unclear. Germline V gene sequence: CDR1 KGHSH, CDR2 LQKENI. This CDR3 spans 17 amino acids. With 6 bases removed from V and 0 bases from J, the gap between germline ends came to 20 bases. The CDR3 DNA reads TGTGCCAGCTCCACAATACCTGGTCAGCCTATGAACACTGAAGCTTTCTTT. Protein product: CASSTIPGQPMNTEAFF.

The chain recombines TRBV28 with TRBJ2-5; D unresolved. CDR1 is MDHEN and CDR2 is SYDVKM in the germline V gene. Trimming took 8 bases from V and 4 from J, leaving 14 bases between them. The CDR3 is 13 residues long. The chain's CDR3 is CASGQWGGETQYF. CDR3 sequence (DNA): TGTGCCAGCGGTCAGTGGGGTGGAGAGACCCAGTACTTC. Full variable domain (missing parts from reference TRBV28 and TRBJ2-5): DVKVTQSSRYLVKRTGEKVFLECVQDMDHENMFWYRQDPGLGLRLIYFSYDVKMKEKGDIPEGYSVSREKKERFSLILESASTNQTSMYLCASGQWGGETQYFGPGTRLLVL.

V gene TRBV6-1 combines with J gene TRBJ2-3; TRBD2 aligns across 7 bases. The CDR3 is made up of 15 amino acids. J was trimmed by 0 bases and V by 4 bases; bases with no gene match: 4. CDR1 is MNHNS and CDR2 is SASEGT in the germline V gene. The DNA for the CDR3 is TGTGCCAGCAGTGCAGCGGGGATTAGCACAGATACGCAGTATTTT. This encodes CASSAAGISTDTQYF.

The chain employs TRBV6-5 and TRBJ2-5; 8 bases align to TRBD2. The J call is in doubt because the DNA end fits TRBJ2-7 better. In germline, CDR1 is MNHEY, CDR2 SVGAGI. The CDR3 extends over 14 amino acids. The CDR3 DNA sequence: TGTGCCATCTCCGAGACTAGCGATTCCTACGAGCAGTACTTC. This encodes CAISETSDSYEQYF.